The entry below gives a single TCR beta chain sequence along with its context. Its target is not known. This sample was included in a study of blood T cells in healthy people across ages. The second PCR ran roughly 7 to 11 cycles with a sample-barcoded 5' primer and J-beta primers. A single record per CDR3 protein comes from TCRdb applying MiXCR to the 5' RACE reads. The repertoire holds roughly 800,000 distinct CDR3 sequences, with 20% to 30% as singletons. The study's findings and limits: Roughly linearly, TCR beta diversity per million T cells fell as age increased.

CDR3 length: 14 amino acids. CDR1 and CDR2 from the germline V gene are PRHDT and FYEKMQ (reference sequence). Trimming removed 4 bases from V and 1 base from J, with 8 bases in between. These data are also associated with another study on T cells of mothers and their children.

The sample taken for sequencing was blood. The TCR was taken from a boy between 10 and 17 years old in good health. The rearrangement links TRBV13 to TRBJ1-5; weak D call: TRBD1 (6 bases). The CDR3 loop is CASSSGTSNQPQHF. Written as DNA, the CDR3 is TGTGCCAGCAGCTCCGGGACAAGCAATCAGCCCCAGCATTTT.